Shown below are 12 T cell receptor beta chains from a single sample sequenced in a study of early T cells in non-severe SARS-CoV-2 infection. TCRdb passed the 5' RACE reads through MiXCR, listing each CDR3 protein once. The sample has 30,000 or so distinct CDR3 sequences; more than 3.5% are singletons. The material sequenced was whole blood. These receptors came from an adult who was a healthcare worker with PCR-confirmed SARS-CoV-2 infection or an uninfected control (not recorded which).

This clonotype was counted ten times or more. The rearrangement links TRBV4-2 to TRBJ2-3, with D tentatively TRBD2 (7 bases). Germline CDR1 is LGHNA and CDR2 is YNFKEQ. This CDR3 has 15 residues. Trimming removed 5 bases from V and 1 base from J, with 13 bases in between. As DNA, the CDR3 is TGTGCCAGCAGCTTAGGGGGGGAACGCACAGATACGCAGTATTTT. The encoded protein is CASSLGGERTDTQYF.

The V and J genes are TRBV3-1 and TRBJ2-5, with unresolved D. Germline V CDR1 and CDR2: LGHDT, YNNKEL (reference sequence). This CDR3 is built from 14 residues. The V and J ends lost 1 base and 1 base respectively, with 7 bases between them. In nucleotides, the CDR3 is TGTGCCAGCAGCCAAGTGAACGGCCAAGAGACCCAGTACTTC. Protein sequence: CASSQVNGQETQYF.

This clonotype occurred many times. This sequence joins TRBV14 and TRBJ2-1, with a weak D call TRBD1 (5 bases). Trimming took off 1 base at V and 0 bases at J, with 16 bases between the two ends. The CDR3 contains 18 residues. Germline V gene lookup returns CDR1 SGHDN and CDR2 FVKESK. In DNA, the CDR3 is TGTGCCAGCAGCCAAGGGGGCTACGCAGCCCGCTCCTACAATGAGCAGTTCTTC. Its protein is CASSQGGYAARSYNEQFF.

In its sample, this clonotype was seen many times. The CDR3 region is CASSEYYNEQFF. CDR3 DNA sequence: TGTGCCAGCAGTGAATACTACAATGAGCAGTTCTTC. The chain carries TRBV6-1 and TRBJ2-1; D call uncertain. This CDR3 is 12 amino acids long. Germline V gene sequence: CDR1 MNHNS, CDR2 SASEGT. Deletions cut 2 bases from V and 3 bases from J, with 2 bases between.

This clonotype has ten or more counts. V gene TRBV4-2 combines with J gene TRBJ1-4; 7 positions agree with TRBD1. Per the germline V gene, CDR1 is LGHNA and CDR2 is YNFKEQ. The CDR3 totals 17 residues. Losses at the gene ends were 0 bases for V and 5 bases for J; bases not matched to a gene: 9. The CDR3 DNA follows: TGTGCCAGCAGCCAAGACCGGGATAGGGGGCGCAATGAAAAACTGTTTTTT. This encodes CASSQDRDRGRNEKLFF.

This clonotype was observed at least ten times. This chain links TRBV7-9 with TRBJ2-6; TRBD1 or TRBD2 may be the D gene (6 bases each). This CDR3 is built from 15 residues. The germline gives CDR1 SEHNR, CDR2 FQNEAQ (reference sequence). V was cut by 0 bases and J by 5 bases, with 8 bases left in between. This chain's CDR3 is CASSLAGGRANVLTF. The CDR3 DNA reads TGTGCCAGCAGCTTAGCCGGGGGCAGGGCCAACGTCCTGACTTTC.

This clonotype was seen at least ten times. CDR3 DNA sequence: TGTGCCAGCGTAGACAATTGGGGAAACATTCAGTACTTC. It codes for CASVDNWGNIQYF. This rearrangement joins TRBV6-1 to TRBJ2-4; no firm D call. CDR1 is MNHNS and CDR2 is SASEGT in the germline V gene. The CDR3 sequence is 13 residues long. V was pared by 8 bases and J by 6 bases, with 14 bases between.

In its sample, this clonotype was seen many times. The chain carries TRBV11-1 and TRBJ2-1, with 9 nucleotides matching TRBD2. The CDR3 is 17 amino acids. CDR1 SGHAT and CDR2 FQDESV come from the germline V gene (reference sequence). V trimming: 5 bases; J trimming: 2 bases; junction bases outside the gene matches: 10. CDR3 in amino acids: CASSLISGGPPYNEQFF. In DNA, the CDR3 is TGTGCCAGCAGCCTGATTAGCGGGGGCCCTCCCTACAATGAGCAGTTCTTC.

This clonotype was recorded many times. The chain employs TRBV3-1 and TRBJ2-7; 11 bases align to TRBD1. With V trimmed by 8 bases and J by 6 bases, 9 bases remained unmatched. The germline gives CDR1 LGHDT, CDR2 YNNKEL (reference sequence). The CDR3 has 14 amino acids. The CDR3 loop reads CASGPTGTGGEQYF. In DNA form, the CDR3 reads TGTGCCAGCGGGCCTACCGGGACAGGGGGCGAGCAGTACTTC.

The genes are TRBV20-1 and TRBJ1-2, with no clear D. The CDR3 length is 14 residues. V lost 3 bases to trimming and J lost 4 bases, with 15 bases between them. Germline V gives CDR1 DFQATT, CDR2 SNEGSKA (reference sequence). The CDR3 protein is CSASIPEGPYGYTF. DNA of the CDR3: TGCAGTGCTAGTATCCCGGAGGGCCCCTATGGCTACACCTTC.

This clonotype has at least ten counts. The chain combines TRBV20-1 with TRBJ1-2; D is uncertain. CDR3 length: 13 amino acids. V was clipped by 4 bases and J by 0 bases, with 9 bases between them. The germline V gene encodes CDR1 DFQATT and CDR2 SNEGSKA (reference sequence). CDR3 in amino acids: CSAKVITNYGYTF. The DNA of the CDR3 is TGCAGTGCTAAGGTTATTACTAACTATGGCTACACCTTC.

This clonotype has a handful of counts. The chain is built from TRBV20-1 and TRBJ2-1; D perhaps matches TRBD1 (6 bases). The V end lost 1 base, the J end lost 2 bases, and 15 bases lay between the germline ends. The V gene's germline CDR1 is DFQATT and CDR2 SNEGSKA (reference sequence). This CDR3 has 16 residues. The CDR3 nucleotides read TGCAGTGCTAGAGGGGGGCCGCCCGCGGCCTACAATGAGCAGTTCTTC. As protein: CSARGGPPAAYNEQFF.